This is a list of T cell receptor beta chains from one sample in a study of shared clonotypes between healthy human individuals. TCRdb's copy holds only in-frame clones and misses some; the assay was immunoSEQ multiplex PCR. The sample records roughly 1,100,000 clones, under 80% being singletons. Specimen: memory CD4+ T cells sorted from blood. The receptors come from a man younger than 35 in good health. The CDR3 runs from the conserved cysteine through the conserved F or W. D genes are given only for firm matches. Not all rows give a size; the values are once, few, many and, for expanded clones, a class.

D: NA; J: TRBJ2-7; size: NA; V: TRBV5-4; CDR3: CASSLDSKYEQYF; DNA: TGTGCCAGCAGCTTGGACAGCAAATACGAGCAGTACTTC
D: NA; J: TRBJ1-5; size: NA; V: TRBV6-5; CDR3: CASTLSRDQPQHF; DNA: TGTGCCAGCACCCTAAGCAGGGATCAGCCCCAGCATTTT
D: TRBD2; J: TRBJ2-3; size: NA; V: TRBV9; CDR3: CASTAGGTSTDTQYF; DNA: TGTGCCAGCACTGCGGGAGGGACTAGCACAGATACGCAGTATTTT
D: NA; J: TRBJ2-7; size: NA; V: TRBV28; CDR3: CASSSRDSTYEQYF; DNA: TGTGCCAGCAGTTCCCGGGACTCCACCTACGAGCAGTACTTC
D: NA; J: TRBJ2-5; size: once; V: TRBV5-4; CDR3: CASSLAQLGSGETQYF; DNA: TGTGCCAGCAGCTTGGCCCAGTTGGGCTCGGGAGAGACCCAGTACTTC
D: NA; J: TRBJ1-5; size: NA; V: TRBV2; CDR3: CASTLNSNQPQHF; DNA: TGTGCCAGCACACTGAATAGCAACCAGCCCCAGCATTTT
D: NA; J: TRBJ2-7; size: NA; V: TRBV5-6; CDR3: CASSLGSIYEQYF; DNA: TGTGCCAGCAGCTTGGGTTCAATCTACGAGCAGTACTTC
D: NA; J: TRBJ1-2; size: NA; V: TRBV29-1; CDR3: CSVVRGFNYGYTF; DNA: TGCAGCGTCGTAAGGGGGTTTAACTATGGCTACACCTTC
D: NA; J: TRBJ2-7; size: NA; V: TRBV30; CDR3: CAWSGGLAEQYF; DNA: TGTGCCTGGAGTGGGGGTCTGGCCGAGCAGTACTTC
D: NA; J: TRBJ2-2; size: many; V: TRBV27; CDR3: CATSFGNTGELFF; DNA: TGTGCCACCTCTTTTGGTAACACCGGGGAGCTGTTTTTT
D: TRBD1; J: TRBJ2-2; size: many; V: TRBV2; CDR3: CASSGGTANTGELFF; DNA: TGTGCCAGCAGTGGGGGGACAGCGAACACCGGGGAGCTGTTTTTT
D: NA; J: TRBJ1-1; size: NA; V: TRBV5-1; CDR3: CASSLAVNTEAFF; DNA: TGCGCCAGCAGCTTGGCGGTTAACACTGAAGCTTTCTTT
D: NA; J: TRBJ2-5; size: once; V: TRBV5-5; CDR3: CASSSDGWTQYF; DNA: TGTGCCAGCAGCTCCGACGGGTGGACCCAGTACTTC
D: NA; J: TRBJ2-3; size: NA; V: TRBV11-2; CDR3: CASSLSEVSDTQYF; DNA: TGTGCCAGCAGTCTATCGGAGGTCTCAGATACGCAGTATTTT
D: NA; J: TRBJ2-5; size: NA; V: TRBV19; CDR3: CASRDRTGRGETQYF; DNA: TGTGCCAGTAGGGACCGGACAGGGAGGGGAGAGACCCAGTACTTC
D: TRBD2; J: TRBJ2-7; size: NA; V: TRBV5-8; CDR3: CASSLGLAASYEQYF; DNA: TGTGCCAGCAGCTTGGGTCTAGCGGCTTCCTACGAGCAGTACTTC
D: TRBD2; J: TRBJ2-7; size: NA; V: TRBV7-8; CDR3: CASSAQTSGSSYEQYF; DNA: TGTGCCAGCAGCGCTCAGACTAGCGGGAGCTCTTACGAGCAGTACTTC
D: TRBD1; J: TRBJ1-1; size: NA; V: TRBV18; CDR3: CASSPLGQGASTEAFF; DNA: TGTGCCAGCTCACCACTGGGACAGGGGGCAAGCACTGAAGCTTTCTTT